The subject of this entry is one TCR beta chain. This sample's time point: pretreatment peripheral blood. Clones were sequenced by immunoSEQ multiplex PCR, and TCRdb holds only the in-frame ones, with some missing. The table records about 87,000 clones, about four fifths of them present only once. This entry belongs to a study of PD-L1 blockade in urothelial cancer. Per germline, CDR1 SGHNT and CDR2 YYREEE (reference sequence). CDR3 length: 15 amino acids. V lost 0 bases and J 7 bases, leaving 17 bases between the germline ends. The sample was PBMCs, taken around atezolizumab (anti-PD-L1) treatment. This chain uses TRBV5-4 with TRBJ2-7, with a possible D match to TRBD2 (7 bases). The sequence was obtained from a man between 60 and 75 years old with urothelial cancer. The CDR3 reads CASSLGGGAGEEQYF. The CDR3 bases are TGTGCCAGCAGCTTGGGGGGGGGCGCGGGCGAAGAGCAGTACTTC.